This T cell receptor beta chain comes out of a study of T cell repertoires in cytomegalovirus infection. Study-wide background: Both CMV infection and a matching HLA type were indicated by public TCR beta signatures. General observations from the study: Totalled public TCR beta family frequency picked out people who carried CMV plus the relevant HLA.

MiXCR, applied by TCRdb to the reads, yields one record per CDR3 protein. The repertoire holds fewer than 200,000 distinct CDR3 sequences, with approximately 19% as singletons. The CDR3 consists of 13 residues. Looked up from germline, CDR1 is SGHTA and CDR2 is FQGNSA. After removal of 6 bases from V and 9 bases from J, the junction contained 6 bases not matched to a gene. This clonotype was counted at least ten times. What it recognizes is unknown. The chain uses TRBV7-2 and TRBJ2-3; 10 bases match TRBD2. This receptor was taken from a human donor in good health (CMV status not recorded). Some clones in this sample may be carry-over from other donors' samples. The specimen was PBMCs. CDR3 amino acids: CASRLAGDGTQYF. CDR3 DNA: TGTGCCAGCAGGCTAGCGGGAGATGGGACGCAGTATTTT.